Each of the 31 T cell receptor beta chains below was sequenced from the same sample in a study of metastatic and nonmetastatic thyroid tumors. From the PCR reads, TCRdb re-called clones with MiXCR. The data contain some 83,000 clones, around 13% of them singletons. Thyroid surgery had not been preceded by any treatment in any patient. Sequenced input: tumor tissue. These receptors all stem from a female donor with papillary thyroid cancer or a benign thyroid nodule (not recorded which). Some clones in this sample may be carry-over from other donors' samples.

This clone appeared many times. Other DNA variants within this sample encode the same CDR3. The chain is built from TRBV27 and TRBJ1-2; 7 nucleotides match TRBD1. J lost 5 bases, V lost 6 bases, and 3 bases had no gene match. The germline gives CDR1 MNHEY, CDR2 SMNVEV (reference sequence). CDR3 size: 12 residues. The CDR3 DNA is TGTGCCAGCAGGGGACAGTCTTATGGCTACACCTTC. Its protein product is CASRGQSYGYTF.

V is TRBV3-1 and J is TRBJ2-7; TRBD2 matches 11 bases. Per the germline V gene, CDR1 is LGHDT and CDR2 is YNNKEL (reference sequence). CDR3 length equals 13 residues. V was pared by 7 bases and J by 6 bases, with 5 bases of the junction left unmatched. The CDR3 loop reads CASNSGRGAEQYF. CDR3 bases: TGTGCCAGCAATAGCGGGAGGGGAGCCGAGCAGTACTTC.

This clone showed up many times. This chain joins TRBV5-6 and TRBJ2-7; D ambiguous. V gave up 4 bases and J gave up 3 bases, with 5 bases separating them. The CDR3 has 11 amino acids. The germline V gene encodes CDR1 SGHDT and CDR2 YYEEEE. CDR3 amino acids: CASSTDYEQYF. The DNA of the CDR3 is TGTGCCAGCAGCACAGACTACGAGCAGTACTTC.

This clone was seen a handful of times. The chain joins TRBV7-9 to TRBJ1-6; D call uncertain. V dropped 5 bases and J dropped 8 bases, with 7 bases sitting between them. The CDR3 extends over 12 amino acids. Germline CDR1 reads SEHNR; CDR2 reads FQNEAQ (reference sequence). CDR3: CASSESDSPLHF. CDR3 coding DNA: TGTGCCAGCAGCGAAAGTGATTCACCCCTCCACTTT.

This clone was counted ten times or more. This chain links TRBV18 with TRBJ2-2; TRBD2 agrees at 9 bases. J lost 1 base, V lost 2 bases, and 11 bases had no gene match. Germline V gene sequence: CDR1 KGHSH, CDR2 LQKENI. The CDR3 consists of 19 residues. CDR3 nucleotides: TGTGCCAGCTCACCAGGTCTAGCGGGACGTTTTTTGAACACCGGGGAGCTGTTTTTT. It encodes CASSPGLAGRFLNTGELFF. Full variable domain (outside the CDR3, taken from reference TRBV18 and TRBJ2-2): NAGVMQNPRHLVRRRGQEARLRCSPMKGHSHVYWYRQLPEEGLKFMVYLQKENIIDESGMPKERFSAEFPKEGPSILRIQQVVRGDSAAYFCASSPGLAGRFLNTGELFFGEGSRLTVL.

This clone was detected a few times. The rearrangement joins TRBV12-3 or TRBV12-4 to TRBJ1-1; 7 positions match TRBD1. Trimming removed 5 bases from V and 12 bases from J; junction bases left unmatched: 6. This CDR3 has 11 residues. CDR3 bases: TGTGCCAGCAGTCTGACAGGGCACTCTTTCTTT. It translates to CASSLTGHSFF.

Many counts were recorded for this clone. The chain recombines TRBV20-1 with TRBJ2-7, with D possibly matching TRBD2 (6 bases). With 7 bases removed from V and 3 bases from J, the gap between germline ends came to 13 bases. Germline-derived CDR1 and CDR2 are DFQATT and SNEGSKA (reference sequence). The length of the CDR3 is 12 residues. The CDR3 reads CSVGGEGYEQYF. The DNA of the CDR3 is TGCAGTGTCGGAGGGGAAGGCTACGAGCAGTACTTC.

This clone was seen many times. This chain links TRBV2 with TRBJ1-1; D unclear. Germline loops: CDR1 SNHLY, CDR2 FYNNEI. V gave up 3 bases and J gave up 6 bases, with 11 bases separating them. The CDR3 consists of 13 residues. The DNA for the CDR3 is TGTGCCAGCAGTGATTCACAGAGCGCTGAAGCTTTCTTT. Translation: CASSDSQSAEAFF.

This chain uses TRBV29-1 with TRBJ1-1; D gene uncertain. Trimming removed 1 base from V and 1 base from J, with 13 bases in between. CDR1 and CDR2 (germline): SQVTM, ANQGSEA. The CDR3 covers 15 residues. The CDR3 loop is CSVEGGQARNTEAFF. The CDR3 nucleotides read TGCAGCGTTGAAGGCGGCCAGGCCAGGAACACTGAAGCTTTCTTT. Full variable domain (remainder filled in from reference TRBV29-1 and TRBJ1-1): SAVISQKPSRDICQRGTSLTIQCQVDSQVTMMFWYRQQPGQSLTLIATANQGSEATYESGFVIDKFPISRPNLTFSTLTVSNMSPEDSSIYLCSVEGGQARNTEAFFGQGTRLTVV.

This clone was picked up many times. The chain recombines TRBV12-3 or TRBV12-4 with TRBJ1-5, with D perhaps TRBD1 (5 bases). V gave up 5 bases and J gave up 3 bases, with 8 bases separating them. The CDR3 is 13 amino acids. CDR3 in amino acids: CASSQGFNQPQHF. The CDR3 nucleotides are TGTGCCAGCAGTCAGGGTTTCAATCAGCCCCAGCATTTT.

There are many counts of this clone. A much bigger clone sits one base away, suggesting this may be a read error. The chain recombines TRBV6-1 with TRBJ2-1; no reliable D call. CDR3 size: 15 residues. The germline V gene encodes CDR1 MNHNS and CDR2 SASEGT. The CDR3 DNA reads TGTGCCAGCACCCTCTCCCCCTACGGCTACAATGAGCGGTTCTTC. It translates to CASTLSPYGYNERFF.

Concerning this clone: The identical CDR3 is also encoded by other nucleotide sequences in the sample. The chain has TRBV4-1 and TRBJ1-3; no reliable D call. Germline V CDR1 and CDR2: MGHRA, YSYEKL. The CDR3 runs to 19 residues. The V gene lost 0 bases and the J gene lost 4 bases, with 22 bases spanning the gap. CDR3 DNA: TGCGCCAGCAGCCAAGATGGGGTAATCTTGGCGGGATCCGGAAACACCATATATTTT. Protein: CASSQDGVILAGSGNTIYF.

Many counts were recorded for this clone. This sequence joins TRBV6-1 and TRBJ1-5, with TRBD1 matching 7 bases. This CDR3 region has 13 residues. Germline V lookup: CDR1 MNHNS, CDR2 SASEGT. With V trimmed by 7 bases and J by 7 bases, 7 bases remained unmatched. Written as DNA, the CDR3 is TGTGCCAGCACGGACAGGACTTGGCAGCCCCAGCATTTT. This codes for CASTDRTWQPQHF.

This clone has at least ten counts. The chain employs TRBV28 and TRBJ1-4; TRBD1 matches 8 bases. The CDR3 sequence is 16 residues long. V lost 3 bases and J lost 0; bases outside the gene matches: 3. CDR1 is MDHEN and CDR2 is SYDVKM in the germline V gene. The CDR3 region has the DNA TGTGCCAGCAGTTTTACAGGGGGGTCAACTAATGAAAAACTGTTTTTT. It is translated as CASSFTGGSTNEKLFF.

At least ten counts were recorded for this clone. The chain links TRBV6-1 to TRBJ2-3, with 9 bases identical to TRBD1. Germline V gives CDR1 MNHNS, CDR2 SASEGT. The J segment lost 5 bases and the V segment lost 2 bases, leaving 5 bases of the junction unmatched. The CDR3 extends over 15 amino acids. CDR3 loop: CASSENRGRVDTQYF. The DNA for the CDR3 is TGTGCCAGCAGTGAAAACAGGGGGCGCGTAGATACGCAGTATTTT.

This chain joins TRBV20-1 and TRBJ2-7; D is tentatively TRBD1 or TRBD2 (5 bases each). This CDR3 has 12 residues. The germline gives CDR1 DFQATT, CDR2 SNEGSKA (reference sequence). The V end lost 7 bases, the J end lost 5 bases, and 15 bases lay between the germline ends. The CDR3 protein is CSGGRGADEQYF. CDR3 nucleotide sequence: TGCAGTGGGGGCCGGGGAGCCGACGAGCAGTACTTC.

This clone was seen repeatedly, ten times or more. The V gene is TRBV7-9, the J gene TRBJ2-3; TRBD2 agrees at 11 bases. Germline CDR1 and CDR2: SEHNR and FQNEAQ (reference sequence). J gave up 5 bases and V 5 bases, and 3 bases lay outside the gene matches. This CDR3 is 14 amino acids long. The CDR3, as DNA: TGTGCCAGCAGCCCGGGGACTAGCGGAGATACGCAGTATTTT. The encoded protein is CASSPGTSGDTQYF.

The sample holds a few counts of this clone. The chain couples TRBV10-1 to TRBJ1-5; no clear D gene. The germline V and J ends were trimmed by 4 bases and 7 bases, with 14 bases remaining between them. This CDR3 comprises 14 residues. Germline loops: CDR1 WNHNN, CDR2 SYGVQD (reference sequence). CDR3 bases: TGCGCCAGCAGTGGTCCCCGGCCCTACCAGCCCCAGCATTTT. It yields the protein CASSGPRPYQPQHF.

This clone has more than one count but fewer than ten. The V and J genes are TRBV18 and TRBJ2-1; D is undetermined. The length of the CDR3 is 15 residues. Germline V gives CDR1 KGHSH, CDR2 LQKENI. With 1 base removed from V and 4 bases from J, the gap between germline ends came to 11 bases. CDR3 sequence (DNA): TGTGCCAGCTCACCACAGGGTGGTCCGTACAATGAGCAGTTCTTC. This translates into CASSPQGGPYNEQFF. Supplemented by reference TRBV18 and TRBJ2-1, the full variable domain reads NAGVMQNPRHLVRRRGQEARLRCSPMKGHSHVYWYRQLPEEGLKFMVYLQKENIIDESGMPKERFSAEFPKEGPSILRIQQVVRGDSAAYFCASSPQGGPYNEQFFGPGTRLTVL.

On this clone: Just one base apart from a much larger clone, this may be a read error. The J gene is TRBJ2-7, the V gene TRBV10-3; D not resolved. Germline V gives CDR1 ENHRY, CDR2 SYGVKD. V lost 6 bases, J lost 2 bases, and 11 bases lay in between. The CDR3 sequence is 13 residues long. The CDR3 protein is CAIRGYTAYEQYF. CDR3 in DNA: TGTGCCATCAGGGGGTACACCGCCTACGAGCAGTACTTC.

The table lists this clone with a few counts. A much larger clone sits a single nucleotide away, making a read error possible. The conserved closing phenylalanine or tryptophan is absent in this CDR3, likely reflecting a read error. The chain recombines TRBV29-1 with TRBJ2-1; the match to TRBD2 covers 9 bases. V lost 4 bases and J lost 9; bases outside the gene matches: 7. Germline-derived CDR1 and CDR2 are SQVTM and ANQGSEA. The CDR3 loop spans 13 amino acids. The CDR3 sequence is CSVAGGRASEQFL. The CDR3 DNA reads TGCAGCGTTGCTGGCGGGAGGGCCTCTGAGCAGTTCCTC.

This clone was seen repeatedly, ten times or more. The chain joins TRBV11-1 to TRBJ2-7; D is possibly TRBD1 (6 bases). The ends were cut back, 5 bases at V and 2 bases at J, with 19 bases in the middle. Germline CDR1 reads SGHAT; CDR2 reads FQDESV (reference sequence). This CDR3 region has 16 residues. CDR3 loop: CASSPNIRGEAYEQYF. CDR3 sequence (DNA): TGTGCCAGCAGCCCCAATATCAGGGGAGAAGCCTACGAGCAGTACTTC.

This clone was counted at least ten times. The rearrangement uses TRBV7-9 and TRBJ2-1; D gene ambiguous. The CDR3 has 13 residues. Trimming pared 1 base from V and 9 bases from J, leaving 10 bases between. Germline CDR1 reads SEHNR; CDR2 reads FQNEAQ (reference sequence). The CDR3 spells CASSLGSRGEQFF. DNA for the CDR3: TGTGCCAGCAGCTTAGGGAGTAGAGGTGAGCAGTTCTTC.

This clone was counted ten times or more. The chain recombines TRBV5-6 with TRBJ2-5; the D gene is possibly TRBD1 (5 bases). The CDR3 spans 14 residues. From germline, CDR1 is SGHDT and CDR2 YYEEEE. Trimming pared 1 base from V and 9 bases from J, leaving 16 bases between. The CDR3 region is CASSLSRVYPAQYF. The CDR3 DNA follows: TGTGCCAGCAGCTTGTCCAGGGTATATCCGGCCCAGTACTTC.

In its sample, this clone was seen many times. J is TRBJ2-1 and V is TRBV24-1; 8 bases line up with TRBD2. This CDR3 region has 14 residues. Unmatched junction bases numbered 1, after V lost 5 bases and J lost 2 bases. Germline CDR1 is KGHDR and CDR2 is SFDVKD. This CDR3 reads CATSGGLAYNEQFF. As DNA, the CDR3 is TGTGCCACCAGTGGGGGACTAGCCTACAATGAGCAGTTCTTC.

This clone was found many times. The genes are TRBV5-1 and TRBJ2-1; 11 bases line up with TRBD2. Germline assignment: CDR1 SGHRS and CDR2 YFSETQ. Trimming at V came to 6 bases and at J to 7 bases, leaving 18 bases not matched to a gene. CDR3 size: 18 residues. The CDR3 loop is CASKSGMGALAGDNEQFF. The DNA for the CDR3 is TGCGCCAGCAAGTCCGGGATGGGAGCACTAGCGGGAGATAATGAGCAGTTCTTC.

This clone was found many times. The chain's CDR3 is CASSQASGGGNPLRGEQFF. DNA of the CDR3: TGTGCCAGCAGCCAAGCCTCCGGTGGGGGGAACCCGCTTAGGGGTGAGCAGTTCTTC. V is TRBV14 and J is TRBJ2-1, with a possible D match to TRBD2 (6 bases). CDR3 size: 19 residues. Trimming took 1 base from V and 9 from J, leaving 28 bases between them. Looked up from germline, CDR1 is SGHDN and CDR2 is FVKESK.

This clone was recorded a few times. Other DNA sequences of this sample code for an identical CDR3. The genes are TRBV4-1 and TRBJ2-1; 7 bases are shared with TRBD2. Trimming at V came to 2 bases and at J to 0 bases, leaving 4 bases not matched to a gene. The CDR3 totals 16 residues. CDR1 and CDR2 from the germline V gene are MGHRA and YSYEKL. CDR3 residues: CASSQIRGGSYNEQFF. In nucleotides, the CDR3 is TGCGCCAGCAGCCAAATTCGCGGGGGCTCCTACAATGAGCAGTTCTTC.

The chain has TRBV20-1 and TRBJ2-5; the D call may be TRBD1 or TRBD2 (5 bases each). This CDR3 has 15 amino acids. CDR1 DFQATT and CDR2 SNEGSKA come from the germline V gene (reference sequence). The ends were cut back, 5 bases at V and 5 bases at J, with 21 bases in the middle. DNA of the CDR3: TGCAGTGCTCCTCTTTGGCAGGGAGAAGAGGAGACCCAGTACTTC. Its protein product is CSAPLWQGEEETQYF.

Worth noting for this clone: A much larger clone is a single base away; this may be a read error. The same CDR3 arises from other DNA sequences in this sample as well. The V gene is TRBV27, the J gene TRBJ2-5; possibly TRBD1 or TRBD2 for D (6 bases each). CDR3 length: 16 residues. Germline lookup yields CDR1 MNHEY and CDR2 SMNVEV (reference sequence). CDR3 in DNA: TGTGCCAGCAGTTTTGAAGACCTCGGGGGCCAAGAGACCCAATACTTC. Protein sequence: CASSFEDLGGQETQYF.

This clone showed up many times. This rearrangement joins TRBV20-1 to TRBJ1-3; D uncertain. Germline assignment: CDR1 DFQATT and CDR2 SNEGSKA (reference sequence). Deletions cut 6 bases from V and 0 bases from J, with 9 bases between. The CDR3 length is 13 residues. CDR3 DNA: TGCAGTGCCGCCGGTGGCTCTGGAAACACCATATATTTT. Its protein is CSAAGGSGNTIYF.